What follows are 25 T cell receptor beta chains derived from one specimen sequenced in a study of T cell responses to AZD1222 COVID-19 vaccine. This table comes from immunoSEQ multiplex PCR, and its TCRdb copy is limited to in-frame clones, with some not included. The sample carries 150,000 to 200,000 clones, over 80% recorded once. Sequences were derived from peripheral blood, sampled on day 0 of AZD1222 vaccination. These receptors were collected from an adult in good health.

The chain couples TRBV6-1 to TRBJ1-2; no clear D gene. This CDR3 spans 12 amino acids. The V end lost 1 base, the J end lost 7 bases, and 7 bases lay between the germline ends. Per germline, CDR1 MNHNS and CDR2 SASEGT. The CDR3: CASSEGNVGYTF. Written as DNA, the CDR3 is TGTGCCAGCAGTGAAGGCAATGTTGGCTACACCTTC.

The V and J genes are TRBV12-3 or TRBV12-4 and TRBJ1-6; D perhaps matches TRBD1 (5 bases). The germline V and J ends were trimmed by 6 bases and 14 bases, with 11 bases remaining between them. This CDR3 contains 11 residues. This CDR3 is CASRGGTSLHF. In DNA, the CDR3 is TGTGCCAGCAGGGGAGGGACGTCCCTCCACTTT.

This rearrangement joins TRBV28 to TRBJ2-3; unclear D gene. The V end lost 3 bases, the J end lost 4 bases, and 8 bases lay between the germline ends. Germline V gene data show CDR1 as MDHEN and CDR2 as SYDVKM. This CDR3 comprises 13 residues. CDR3 sequence: CASSFRDPDTQYF. For the CDR3, the DNA is TGTGCCAGCAGTTTCCGCGACCCAGATACGCAGTATTTT.

V gene TRBV19 combines with J gene TRBJ1-2; D ambiguous. V shed 7 bases and J shed 1 base, with 16 bases lying between them. The CDR3 is 15 residues long. Germline CDR1 is LNHDA and CDR2 is SQIVND (reference sequence). The CDR3: CASTEDRSFNYGYTF. Written as DNA, the CDR3 is TGTGCCAGTACGGAAGACCGCTCCTTTAACTATGGCTACACCTTC.

The chain recombines TRBV27 with TRBJ2-7, with 9 nucleotides matching TRBD2. The CDR3 totals 14 residues. Germline trimming cut 6 bases from V and 2 bases from J; bases unmatched to any gene: 5. Germline values: CDR1 MNHEY, CDR2 SMNVEV (reference sequence). The CDR3 coding sequence is TGTGCCAGCAGGACTCAGCGGGGGGCCTACGAGCAGTACTTC. Translating it yields CASRTQRGAYEQYF.

This rearrangement joins TRBV28 to TRBJ2-7; D unclear. The germline CDR1 and CDR2 sequences are MDHEN and SYDVKM. Trimming stripped 2 bases from V and 7 bases from J, with 9 bases between. There are 12 residues in the CDR3. The CDR3: CASSLGRREQYF. The CDR3 DNA reads TGTGCCAGCAGTTTAGGACGAAGGGAGCAGTACTTC.

The chain combines TRBV28 with TRBJ2-7; TRBD1 aligns across 9 bases. J was trimmed by 2 bases and V by 5 bases; bases with no gene match: 4. CDR3 length: 14 residues. Germline V gene lookup returns CDR1 MDHEN and CDR2 SYDVKM. The CDR3 DNA sequence: TGTGCCAGCAGTCCTGGACAGGGGCCCTACGAGCAGTACTTC. It codes for CASSPGQGPYEQYF.

This clone was observed once. The rearrangement links TRBV10-3 to TRBJ2-7; D may be TRBD2 (7 bases). CDR1 is ENHRY, CDR2 SYGVKD, per germline. The CDR3 is made up of 14 amino acids. V was clipped by 6 bases and J by 3 bases, with 15 bases between them. CDR3 DNA: TGTGCCATCAGGGAACAGGGAGGGTACTACGAGCAGTACTTC. It is translated as CAIREQGGYYEQYF.

The rearrangement links TRBV7-6 to TRBJ2-1, with D possibly called TRBD1 or TRBD2 (5 bases each). The germline CDR1 and CDR2 sequences are SGHVS and FNYEAQ. Trimming removed 3 bases at V and 7 bases at J, with 10 bases between. There are 13 residues in the CDR3. CDR3 loop: CASSFRGVNEQFF. CDR3 in DNA: TGTGCCAGCAGCTTCCGAGGGGTGAATGAGCAGTTCTTC.

The chain's CDR3 is CASPRAGGWNEQFF. CDR3 nucleotide sequence: TGTGCCAGCCCGAGGGCGGGGGGGTGGAATGAGCAGTTCTTC. The rearrangement links TRBV2 to TRBJ2-1; 9 bases line up with TRBD2. The junction had 9 bases not matched to a gene; V was cut back by 8 bases and J by 7 bases. The germline V gene encodes CDR1 SNHLY and CDR2 FYNNEI. The CDR3 length is 14 residues.

The count of this clone is one. The chain carries TRBV5-4 and TRBJ1-1, with D possibly being TRBD1 (5 bases). This CDR3 spans 13 amino acids. CDR1 SGHNT and CDR2 YYREEE come from the germline V gene (reference sequence). Trimming shortened V by 2 bases and J by 1 base, and 6 bases separated the two germline ends. CDR3: CASSFDRNTEAFF. DNA for the CDR3: TGTGCCAGCAGCTTCGACAGGAACACTGAAGCTTTCTTT.

The genes are TRBV6-4 and TRBJ1-1, with D maybe TRBD1 (5 bases). The CDR3 consists of 16 residues. Germline assignment: CDR1 MRHNA and CDR2 SNTAGT. V shed 4 bases and J shed 4 bases, with 19 bases lying between them. The CDR3 nucleotides are TGTGCCAGCAGTGCCGATAACGTTGGGACCCGCACTGAAGCTTTCTTT. Its protein product is CASSADNVGTRTEAFF.

V usage is TRBV6-5 and J usage is TRBJ1-2; D may be TRBD1 (5 bases). The CDR3 runs to 13 residues. The V gene lost 5 bases and the J gene lost 8 bases, with 15 bases spanning the gap. Germline loops: CDR1 MNHEY, CDR2 SVGAGI. CDR3 amino acids: CASSPQDRGGYTF. The CDR3 bases are TGTGCCAGCAGTCCGCAAGACAGAGGGGGCTACACCTTC.

CDR3 region: CASSQATGEDTQYF. CDR3 sequence (DNA): TGCGCCAGCAGCCAAGCCACAGGGGAAGATACGCAGTATTTT. The chain joins TRBV4-3 to TRBJ2-3, with 7 bases fitting TRBD1. CDR3 size: 14 residues. The ends lost 1 base at V and 5 bases at J; junction bases unmatched: 3. CDR1 is LGHNA, CDR2 YSLEER, per germline.

The V and J genes are TRBV29-1 and TRBJ2-3, with D possibly being TRBD1 (6 bases). Germline-derived CDR1 and CDR2 are SQVTM and ANQGSEA. Deletions cut 4 bases from V and 0 bases from J, with 14 bases between. The CDR3 sequence is 15 residues long. CDR3 amino acids: CSVATGLLSTDTQYF. The DNA of the CDR3 is TGCAGCGTTGCCACAGGGCTTCTAAGCACAGATACGCAGTATTTT.

This clone came up a few times. The rearrangement uses TRBV28 and TRBJ2-7, with 7 nucleotides matching TRBD1. CDR1 is MDHEN, CDR2 SYDVKM, per germline. V shed 2 bases, J shed 11 bases, and the junction held 6 bases outside the gene matches. This CDR3 contains 12 residues. CDR3 residues: CASSLGYDREYF. In nucleotides, the CDR3 is TGTGCCAGCAGTTTAGGTTACGACAGGGAGTACTTC.

The V and J genes are TRBV5-1 and TRBJ2-6, with 10 bases aligning to TRBD1. This CDR3 is 16 amino acids long. CDR1 and CDR2 from the germline V gene are SGHRS and YFSETQ. The trim removed 9 bases at V and 4 bases at J, leaving 10 bases unmatched. The CDR3 sequence: CATKRTGGAGANVLTF. For the CDR3, the DNA is TGCGCCACCAAACGGACAGGGGGAGCGGGGGCCAACGTCCTGACTTTC.

CDR3 bases: TGCGCCAGCAGCCAGGACAGGAACACTGAAGCTTTCTTT. Residues: CASSQDRNTEAFF. The V and J genes are TRBV5-1 and TRBJ1-1; perhaps TRBD1 as D (6 bases). V was cut by 4 bases and J by 1 base, with 8 bases left in between. CDR3 length: 13 residues. The germline V gene encodes CDR1 SGHRS and CDR2 YFSETQ. The full variable domain, completed using reference TRBV5-1 and TRBJ1-1, is KAGVTQTPRYLIKTRGQQVTLSCSPISGHRSVSWYQQTPGQGLQFLFEYFSETQRNKGNFPGRFSGRQFSNSRSEMNVSTLELGDSALYLCASSQDRNTEAFFGQGTRLTVV.

The chain couples TRBV20-1 to TRBJ2-7; D is undetermined. Per germline, CDR1 DFQATT and CDR2 SNEGSKA (reference sequence). The CDR3 covers 11 residues. Trimming took 4 bases from V and 5 from J, leaving 9 bases between them. The CDR3 coding sequence is TGCAGTGCTAAGAGTTACGACGAGCAGTACTTC. This gives the protein CSAKSYDEQYF.

Here the CDR3 DNA reads TGTGCCAGCAGTTTATCGCTGCCAGGGGATCAGCCCCAGCATTTT. The encoded protein is CASSLSLPGDQPQHF. The chain links TRBV27 to TRBJ1-5, with D possibly TRBD1 on 6 matching bases. Per germline, CDR1 MNHEY and CDR2 SMNVEV (reference sequence). The V end was cut by 0 bases, the J end by 5 bases, with 11 bases between. The CDR3 spans 15 residues.

The V gene is TRBV2, the J gene TRBJ1-2; D is possibly TRBD1 (5 bases). V dropped 8 bases and J dropped 5 bases, with 15 bases sitting between them. Per germline, CDR1 SNHLY and CDR2 FYNNEI. CDR3 length: 13 residues. CDR3 nucleotide sequence: TGTGCCAGCCCACCTCTGGGGGGATATGGCTACACCTTC. It translates to CASPPLGGYGYTF.

The V call is TRBV6-5, the J call TRBJ2-1, with D tentatively TRBD2 (5 bases). This CDR3 spans 13 amino acids. The germline CDR1 and CDR2 sequences are MNHEY and SVGAGI. Trimming cost V 10 bases and J 4 bases, with 14 bases left between them. The CDR3 loop reads CAIQRARYNEQFF. CDR3 DNA: TGTGCCATCCAGAGGGCCAGATACAATGAGCAGTTCTTC.

J is TRBJ1-2 and V is TRBV9; the D is unclear. The length of the CDR3 is 12 residues. Trimming removed 3 bases from V and 7 bases from J, with 10 bases in between. Germline V gene data show CDR1 as SGDLS and CDR2 as YYNGEE. CDR3 region: CASSDRVTGYTF. The CDR3 bases are TGTGCCAGCAGCGATAGAGTAACTGGCTACACCTTC.

The rearrangement links TRBV20-1 to TRBJ1-1; possibly TRBD1 for D (6 bases). V lost 3 bases and J 1 base, leaving 15 bases between the germline ends. Per germline, CDR1 DFQATT and CDR2 SNEGSKA (reference sequence). CDR3 length: 15 amino acids. CDR3 amino acids: CSASGGNIKNTEAFF. The CDR3 nucleotides read TGCAGTGCTAGTGGGGGCAATATTAAGAACACTGAAGCTTTCTTT.

CDR3 sequence: CASSPQGLYEQYF. The CDR3 coding sequence is TGTGCCAGCAGCCCGCAGGGGCTCTACGAGCAGTACTTC. The rearrangement links TRBV14 to TRBJ2-7; a weak D match, TRBD1 (6 bases). The CDR3 covers 13 residues. V lost 4 bases and J 3 bases, leaving 10 bases between the germline ends. Germline V CDR1 and CDR2: SGHDN, FVKESK.